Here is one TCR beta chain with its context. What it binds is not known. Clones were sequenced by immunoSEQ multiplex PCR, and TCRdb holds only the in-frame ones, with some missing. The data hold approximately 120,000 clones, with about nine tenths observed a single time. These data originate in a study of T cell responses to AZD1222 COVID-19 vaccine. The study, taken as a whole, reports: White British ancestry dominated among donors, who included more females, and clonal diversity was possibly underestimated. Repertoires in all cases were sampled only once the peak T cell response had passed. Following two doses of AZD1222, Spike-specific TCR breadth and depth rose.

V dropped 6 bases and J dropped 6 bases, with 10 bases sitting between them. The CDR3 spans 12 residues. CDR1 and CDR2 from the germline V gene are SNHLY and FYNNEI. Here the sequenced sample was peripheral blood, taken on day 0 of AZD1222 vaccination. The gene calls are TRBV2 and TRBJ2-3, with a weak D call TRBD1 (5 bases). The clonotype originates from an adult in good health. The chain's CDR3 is CASSRAGDTQYF. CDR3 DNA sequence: TGTGCCAGCAGCAGGGCCGGTGATACGCAGTATTTT.